This T cell receptor beta chain originates from a study of T cell repertoires in cytomegalovirus infection. Study observations and caveats: Dominating the ex vivo response were HLA-C-restricted CMV-specific TCR beta clonotypes.

Using its own MiXCR run on the reads, TCRdb lists one record per CDR3 protein. Among nearly 650,000 distinct CDR3 sequences listed, approximately 25% were seen once. In regard to this clonotype: Its antigen is not known.

The germline V gene encodes CDR1 SEHNR and CDR2 FQNEAQ (reference sequence). V lost 2 bases and J lost 1, with 20 bases in between. The CDR3 runs 18 residues. This chain joins TRBV7-9 and TRBJ1-2, with D perhaps matching TRBD1 (6 bases). The TCR sequence derives from a human donor in good health (CMV status not recorded). Some clones in this sample may be carry-over from other donors' samples. The sequenced sample consisted of CD8+ T cells from PBMCs. The CDR3 is CASSLSSRGRGLNYGYTF. The CDR3 coding sequence is TGTGCCAGCAGCTTAAGTTCGCGGGGCCGGGGGCTTAACTATGGCTACACCTTC.